This T cell receptor (beta chain) appears in the sequencing data of a study of cytomegalovirus exposure and HLA in healthy donors. Comments on this clone: The antigen remains undetermined.

13 Jbeta primers and 60 Vbeta primers were used for the PCR. Assay used: immunoSEQ multiplex PCR; TCRdb lists only in-frame clones, some missing. The repertoire has about 180,000 clones, about 80% of them found once; the top ten carry approximately 2.1%. The CDR3 covers 19 residues. The V gene's germline CDR1 is SGHRS and CDR2 YFSETQ. The junction had 17 bases not matched to a gene; V was cut back by 2 bases and J by 5 bases. General study points: Investigators reported over 150 TCR beta chains as tied to cytomegalovirus. It was assumed in the presence/absence analyses that sequencing depth was roughly uniform across donors.

V gene TRBV5-1 combines with J gene TRBJ2-5, with 11 bases identical to TRBD2. This TCR came from a woman aged 25 to 45 in good health and CMV-seronegative. Input material: PBMCs. CDR3 residues: CASSFDGRLAGGPQETQYF. DNA for the CDR3: TGCGCCAGCAGCTTTGATGGAAGGCTAGCGGGGGGACCCCAGGAGACCCAGTACTTC.